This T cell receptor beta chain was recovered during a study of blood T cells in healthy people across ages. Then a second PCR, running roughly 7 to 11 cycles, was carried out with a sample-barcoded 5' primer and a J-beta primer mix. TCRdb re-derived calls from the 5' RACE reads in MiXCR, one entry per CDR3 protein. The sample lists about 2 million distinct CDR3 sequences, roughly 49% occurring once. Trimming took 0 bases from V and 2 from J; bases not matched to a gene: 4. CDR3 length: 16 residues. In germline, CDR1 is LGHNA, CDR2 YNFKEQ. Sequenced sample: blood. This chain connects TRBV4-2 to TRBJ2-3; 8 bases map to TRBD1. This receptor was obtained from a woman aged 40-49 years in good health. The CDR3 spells CASSQEGQGATDTQYF. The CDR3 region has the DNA TGTGCCAGCAGCCAAGAGGGCCAGGGGGCCACAGATACGCAGTATTTT.